This T cell receptor beta chain was captured by sequencing in a study of blood T cell repertoires in COVID-19. At the level of the study: The samples span acute and convalescent COVID-19 from the United States, Italy and Spain. The cDNA or gDNA used as material had been derived from T cells, B-cell-depleted T cells, or PBMCs.

CDR3 length: 17 residues. Germline CDR1 is SGHRS and CDR2 is YFSETQ. V dropped 0 bases and J dropped 0; count of bases not matched to a gene: 3. Original processing notes: Reference gene primer amplification yielded estimated nucleated cell counts. Repertoires were generated with immunoSEQ multiplex PCR, while TCRdb's copy carries only in-frame clones and drops some. V, J and clone size were drawn from that table, and D and trimming were deduced from the DNA. This sample has 75,000 or so clones, with approximately 86% found just once. The rearrangement joins TRBV5-1 to TRBJ2-6; 7 nucleotides match TRBD2. Specimen: peripheral blood. The sequence was collected from a man in his sixties or seventies with acute or convalescent COVID-19. DNA of the CDR3: TGCGCCAGCAGCTTGGCGGGAGGCCTCTCTGGGGCCAACGTCCTGACTTTC. Amino acids: CASSLAGGLSGANVLTF.